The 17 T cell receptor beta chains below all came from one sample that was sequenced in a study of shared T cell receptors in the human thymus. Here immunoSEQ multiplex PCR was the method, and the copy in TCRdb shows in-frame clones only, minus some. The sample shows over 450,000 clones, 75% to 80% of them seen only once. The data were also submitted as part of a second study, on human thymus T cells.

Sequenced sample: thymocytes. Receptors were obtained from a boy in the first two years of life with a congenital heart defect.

Here the CDR3 reads CASSLRDRGEKLFF. In nucleotides, the CDR3 is TGTGCCAGCAGTCTACGGGACAGGGGGGAAAAACTGTTTTTT. The V call is TRBV27, the J call TRBJ1-4; 11 bases line up with TRBD1. The CDR3 length is 14 residues. From germline, CDR1 is MNHEY and CDR2 SMNVEV (reference sequence). Unmatched junction bases numbered 4, after V lost 5 bases and J lost 8 bases. Full variable domain (rest looked up from reference TRBV27 and TRBJ1-4): EAQVTQNPRYLITVTGKKLTVTCSQNMNHEYMSWYRQDPGLGLRQIYYSMNVEVTDKGDVPEGYKVSRKEKRNFPLILESPSPNQTSLYFCASSLRDRGEKLFFGSGTQLSVL.

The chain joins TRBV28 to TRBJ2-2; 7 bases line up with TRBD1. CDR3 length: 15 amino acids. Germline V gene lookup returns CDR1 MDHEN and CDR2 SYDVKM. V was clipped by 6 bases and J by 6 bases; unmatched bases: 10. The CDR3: CASSPGQLEAGELFF. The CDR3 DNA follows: TGTGCCAGCAGCCCGGGACAGCTTGAGGCCGGGGAGCTGTTTTTT.

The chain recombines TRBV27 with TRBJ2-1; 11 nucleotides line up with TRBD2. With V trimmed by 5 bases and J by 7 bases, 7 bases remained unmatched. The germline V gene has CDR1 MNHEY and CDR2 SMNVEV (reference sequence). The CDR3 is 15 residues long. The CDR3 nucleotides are TGTGCCAGCAGTCCCCGGGTAGCGGGAGGGAATGAGCAGTTCTTC. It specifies CASSPRVAGGNEQFF.

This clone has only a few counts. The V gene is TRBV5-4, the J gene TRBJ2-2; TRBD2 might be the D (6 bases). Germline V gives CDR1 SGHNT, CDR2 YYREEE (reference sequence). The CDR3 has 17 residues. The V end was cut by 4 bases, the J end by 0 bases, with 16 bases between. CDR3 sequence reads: CASSQEPGLSNTGELFF. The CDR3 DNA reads TGTGCCAGCAGCCAAGAACCGGGACTTTCGAACACCGGGGAGCTGTTTTTT.

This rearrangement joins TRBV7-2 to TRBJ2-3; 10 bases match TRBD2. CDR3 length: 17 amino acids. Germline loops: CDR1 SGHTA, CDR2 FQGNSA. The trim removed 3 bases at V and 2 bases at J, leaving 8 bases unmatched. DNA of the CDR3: TGTGCCAGCAGCTTGGCTAGCGGGAGCTCAGCCACAGATACGCAGTATTTT. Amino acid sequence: CASSLASGSSATDTQYF.

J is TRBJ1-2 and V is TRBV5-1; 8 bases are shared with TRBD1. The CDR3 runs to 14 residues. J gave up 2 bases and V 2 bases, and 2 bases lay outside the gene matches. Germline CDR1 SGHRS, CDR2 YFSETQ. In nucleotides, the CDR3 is TGCGCCAGCAGCTTCGGGGACAGGAACTATGGCTACACCTTC. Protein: CASSFGDRNYGYTF.

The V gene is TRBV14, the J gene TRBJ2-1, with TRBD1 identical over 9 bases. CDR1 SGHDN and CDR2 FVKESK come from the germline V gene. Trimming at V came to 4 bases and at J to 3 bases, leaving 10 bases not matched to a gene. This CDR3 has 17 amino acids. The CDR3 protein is CASSPEQGAISYNEQFF. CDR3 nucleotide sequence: TGTGCCAGCAGCCCGGAACAGGGGGCGATTAGCTACAATGAGCAGTTCTTC.

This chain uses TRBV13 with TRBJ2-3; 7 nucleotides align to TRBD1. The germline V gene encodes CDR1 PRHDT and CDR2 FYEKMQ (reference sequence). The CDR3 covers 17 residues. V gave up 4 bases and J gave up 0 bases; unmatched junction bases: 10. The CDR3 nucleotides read TGTGCCAGCAGCTCAGGGCGGACAGGAAGGAGCACAGATACGCAGTATTTT. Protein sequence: CASSSGRTGRSTDTQYF.

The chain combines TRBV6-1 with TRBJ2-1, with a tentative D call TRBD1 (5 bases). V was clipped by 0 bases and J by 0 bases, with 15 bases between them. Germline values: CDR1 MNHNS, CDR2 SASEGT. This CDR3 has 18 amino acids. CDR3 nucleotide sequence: TGTGCCAGCAGTGAAGCCAGGCTGCAGGGAAGCTCCTACAATGAGCAGTTCTTC. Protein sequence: CASSEARLQGSSYNEQFF.

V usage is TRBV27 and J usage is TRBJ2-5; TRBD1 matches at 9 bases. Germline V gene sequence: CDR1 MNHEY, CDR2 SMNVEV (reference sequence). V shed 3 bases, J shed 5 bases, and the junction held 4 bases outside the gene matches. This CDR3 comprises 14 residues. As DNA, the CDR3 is TGTGCCAGCAGTTTCCACAGGGGGCTGGAGACCCAGTACTTC. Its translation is CASSFHRGLETQYF.

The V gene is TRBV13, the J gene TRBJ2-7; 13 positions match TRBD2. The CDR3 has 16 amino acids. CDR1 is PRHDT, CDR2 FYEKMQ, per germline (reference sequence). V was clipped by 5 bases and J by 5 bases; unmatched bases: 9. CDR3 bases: TGTGCCAGCAGCCCCCAAGGACTAGCGGGGGTCCACGAGCAGTACTTC. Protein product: CASSPQGLAGVHEQYF.

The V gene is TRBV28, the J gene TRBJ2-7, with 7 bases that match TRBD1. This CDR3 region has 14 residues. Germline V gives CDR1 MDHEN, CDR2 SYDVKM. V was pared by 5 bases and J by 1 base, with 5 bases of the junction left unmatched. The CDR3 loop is CASSETGFSYEQYF. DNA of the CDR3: TGTGCCAGCAGTGAGACAGGGTTTTCCTACGAGCAGTACTTC.

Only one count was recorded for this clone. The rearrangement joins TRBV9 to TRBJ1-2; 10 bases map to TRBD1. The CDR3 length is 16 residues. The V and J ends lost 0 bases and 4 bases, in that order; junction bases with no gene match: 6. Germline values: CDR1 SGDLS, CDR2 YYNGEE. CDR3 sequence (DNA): TGTGCCAGCAGCGTAGCTAAGGACAGGGGGGTCTATGGCTACACCTTC. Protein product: CASSVAKDRGVYGYTF.

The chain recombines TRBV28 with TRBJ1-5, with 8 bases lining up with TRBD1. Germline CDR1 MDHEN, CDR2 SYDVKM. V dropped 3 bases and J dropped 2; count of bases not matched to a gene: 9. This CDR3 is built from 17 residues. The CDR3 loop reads CASSFQPGGIGNQPQHF. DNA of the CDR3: TGTGCCAGCAGTTTCCAACCAGGGGGCATTGGCAATCAGCCCCAGCATTTT.

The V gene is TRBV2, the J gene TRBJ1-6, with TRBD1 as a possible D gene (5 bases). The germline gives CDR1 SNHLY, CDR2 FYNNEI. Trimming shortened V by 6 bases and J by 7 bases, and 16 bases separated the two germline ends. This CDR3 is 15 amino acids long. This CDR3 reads CASSNPGLNNSPLHF. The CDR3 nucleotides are TGTGCCAGCAGCAACCCGGGACTGAACAATTCACCCCTCCACTTT.

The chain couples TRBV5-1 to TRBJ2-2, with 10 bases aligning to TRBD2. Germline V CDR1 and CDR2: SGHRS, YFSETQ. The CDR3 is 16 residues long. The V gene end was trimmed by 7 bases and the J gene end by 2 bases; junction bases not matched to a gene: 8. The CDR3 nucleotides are TGCGCCAGCCTCTTTACTAGCGGGACCAACACCGGGGAGCTGTTTTTT. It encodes CASLFTSGTNTGELFF.

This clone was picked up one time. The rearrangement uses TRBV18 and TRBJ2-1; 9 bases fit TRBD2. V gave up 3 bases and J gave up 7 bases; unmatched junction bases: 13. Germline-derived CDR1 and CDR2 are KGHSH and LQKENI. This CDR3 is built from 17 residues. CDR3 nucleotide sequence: TGTGCCAGCTCACCCCCCCAAGGTAGCGGGAGATTGAATGAGCAGTTCTTC. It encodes CASSPPQGSGRLNEQFF.